This TCR beta chain was captured by sequencing in a study of CD8 T cells in ankylosing spondylitis. Study-wide points: A subset of motif variants has previously been described in the synovial fluid and blood of reactive arthritis.

Libraries for TCR beta were made by quantitative 5'-RACE with molecular barcodes. Each CDR3 protein gets one entry after TCRdb re-called the 5' RACE reads with MiXCR. The sample lists around 230,000 distinct CDR3 sequences; roughly 8.6% were seen once. This CDR3 has 10 amino acids. Trimming cost V 8 bases and J 10 bases; bases outside gene matches: 1. The germline gives CDR1 MNHEY, CDR2 SVGEGT. Many counts were recorded for this clonotype. Its antigen is as yet unknown. This TCR was sampled from a male donor with ankylosing spondylitis or in good health (not recorded which). This chain links TRBV6-2 or TRBV6-3 with TRBJ1-1; 10 bases match TRBD1. The sequencing input was blood, either unsorted or a sorted T cell fraction (not recorded which). CDR3 in amino acids: CASGDRGAFF. The DNA of the CDR3 is TGTGCCAGCGGGGACAGGGGAGCTTTCTTT.